This entry features one TCR beta chain sequence. CDR3 length equals 16 residues. Germline trimming cut 6 bases from V and 5 bases from J; bases unmatched to any gene: 13. Germline CDR1 and CDR2: KGHSH and LQKENI. This specimen belongs to a study of blood T cell repertoires in COVID-19. Study-wide background: Samples came from the United States, Italy and Spain, spanning acute and convalescent COVID-19.

Here immunoSEQ multiplex PCR was the method, and the copy in TCRdb shows in-frame clones only, minus some. Among 20,000 to 30,000 clones listed, 75% to 90% were seen once. This sequence originates from a human donor with active COVID-19. The donor label of this sample is uncertain. The J gene is TRBJ2-5, the V gene TRBV18, with 9 positions matching TRBD2. The specimen sequenced was peripheral blood. CDR3 sequence reads: CASSANAGGAGETQYF. The CDR3 bases are TGTGCCAGCTCTGCGAACGCGGGAGGGGCAGGCGAGACCCAGTACTTC.